These 2 T cell receptor beta chains share one sample of origin, sequenced in a study of T cells in Graves' hyperthyroidism and ophthalmopathy (dated by TCRdb to the late 2010s). The library was produced with multiplex PCR. These reads were obtained on an Illumina HiSeq 2000. The TCR beta CDR3 regions were amplified from RNA transcripts. For the first round of RT-PCR on the TCR CDR3, the HTBI primer set was used together with the Qiagen OneStep RT-PCR kit. TCRdb itself trimmed the public reads at Q25 with fastp, ran MiXCR and retained productive beta chains. When rows share a CDR3 protein, they turn into one entry using the most common DNA and genes. The sample table contains about 380,000 distinct CDR3 sequences; only one count was recorded for about 14% of them. The ten biggest clones cover about 18% of the sample. Input material: blood. These receptors all stem from a woman younger than 45 with Graves' ophthalmopathy.

This clonotype came up a few times. The chain couples TRBV20-1 to TRBJ1-1, with D tentatively TRBD1 (5 bases). CDR1 and CDR2 (germline): DFQATT, SNEGSKA (reference sequence). V shed 1 base and J shed 5 bases, with 20 bases lying between them. The CDR3 has 16 residues. The CDR3 DNA reads as TGCAGTGCTAGAGTCCGCCAGGGAGTCCAAACAACTGAAGCTTTCTTT. Amino acid sequence: CSARVRQGVQTTEAFF.

This clonotype appeared many times. The V gene is TRBV20-1, the J gene TRBJ2-5; maybe TRBD2 (5 bases). The germline V gene encodes CDR1 DFQATT and CDR2 SNEGSKA (reference sequence). V was pared by 4 bases and J by 5 bases, with 8 bases between. This CDR3 contains 11 residues. The CDR3 bases are TGCAGTGCTACTTGGAGGGAGACCCAGTACTTC. Translated: CSATWRETQYF.